The T cell receptor beta chain under discussion was sequenced for a study of cytomegalovirus exposure and HLA in healthy donors. PCR employed 60 Vbeta and 13 Jbeta primers. Using immunoSEQ multiplex PCR, the repertoire was profiled, and TCRdb retains in-frame clones only, with some absent. The record lists about 33,000 clones, of which the ten most abundant hold roughly 3.5%. V lost 3 bases to trimming and J lost 12 bases; unmatched junction nucleotides: 9. The CDR3 sequence is 14 residues long. Germline loops: CDR1 MNHEY, CDR2 SMNVEV (reference sequence). Study results and limitations: Per a later analysis, HLA-associated TCR beta chains showed more clonal expansion than other, equally common TCR beta chains.

With regard to this clone: Its cognate antigen is unknown.

The sample was PBMCs. This receptor was obtained from a man in his forties in good health and CMV-seronegative. V gene TRBV27 combines with J gene TRBJ2-7; 12 bases are shared with TRBD2. For the CDR3, the DNA is TGTGCCAGCAGTTTTGGTCTAGCGGGAGGGGTAGTGTACTTC. Amino acids: CASSFGLAGGVVYF.